Following are 26 T cell receptor beta chains from one sample sequenced in a study of CD8 T cells in ankylosing spondylitis. General study results and limits: Seemingly distinctive of ankylosing spondylitis blood was a TCR beta motif formed by eight highly homologous variants.

TCRdb reprocessed the 5' RACE reads with MiXCR, giving one entry per CDR3 protein. The sample gives about 220,000 distinct CDR3 sequences, about 7% of which show up once; approximately 15% is in the top ten. What these receptors recognize is not known. Specimen: blood, either unsorted or a sorted T cell fraction (not recorded which). Receptor source: a male donor with ankylosing spondylitis.

This clonotype was recorded at least ten times. The chain recombines TRBV6-5 with TRBJ2-4; 10 bases fit TRBD2. Germline values: CDR1 MNHEY, CDR2 SVGAGI. V lost 2 bases and J lost 0; bases outside the gene matches: 1. The CDR3 consists of 16 residues. This CDR3 reads CASSYRLAGAKNIQYF. In DNA form, the CDR3 reads TGTGCCAGCAGTTACCGACTAGCGGGAGCCAAAAACATTCAGTACTTC.

In this sample, this clonotype turned up many times. The V call is TRBV28, the J call TRBJ2-7; either TRBD1 or TRBD2 may fit D (6 bases each). This CDR3 has 12 residues. Trimming cost V 2 bases and J 6 bases, with 8 bases left between them. CDR1 is MDHEN and CDR2 is SYDVKM in the germline V gene. The chain's CDR3 is CASSLTGAEQYF. CDR3 DNA: TGTGCCAGCAGTTTAACGGGGGCCGAGCAGTACTTC.

J is TRBJ1-3 and V is TRBV13, with a tentative D call TRBD1 (5 bases). The CDR3 length is 14 residues. Trimming took off 4 bases at V and 0 bases at J, with 7 bases between the two ends. Germline V CDR1 and CDR2: PRHDT, FYEKMQ (reference sequence). In nucleotides, the CDR3 is TGTGCCAGCAGCTGGGGCAACTCTGGAAACACCATATATTTT. This sequence encodes CASSWGNSGNTIYF.

This clonotype was detected ten times or more. The chain links TRBV27 to TRBJ1-5; possibly TRBD1 for D (6 bases). The CDR3 extends over 16 amino acids. From germline, CDR1 is MNHEY and CDR2 SMNVEV (reference sequence). Deletions cut 0 bases from V and 2 bases from J, with 11 bases between. In DNA, the CDR3 is TGTGCCAGCAGTTTATCGGGCAGGGGTCGCAATCAGCCCCAGCATTTT. Its translation: CASSLSGRGRNQPQHF.

This clonotype was found many times. The rearrangement links TRBV11-2 to TRBJ2-5, with TRBD2 as a possible D gene (6 bases). With 3 bases removed from V and 5 bases from J, the gap between germline ends came to 13 bases. CDR3 length: 14 amino acids. CDR1 SGHAT and CDR2 FQNNGV come from the germline V gene. The CDR3, as DNA: TGTGCCAGCAGCTTGACCTGGGGGGAGGAGACCCAGTACTTC. This sequence encodes CASSLTWGEETQYF.

This clonotype has only a few counts. This chain connects TRBV4-3 to TRBJ2-6, with D perhaps matching TRBD1 (5 bases). V lost 0 bases and J 2 bases, leaving 29 bases between the germline ends. From germline, CDR1 is LGHNA and CDR2 YSLEER. The CDR3 contains 23 residues. CDR3 sequence: CASSQDHNSGPPFLTAGANVLTF. The CDR3 DNA follows: TGCGCCAGCAGCCAAGATCATAACTCAGGGCCCCCCTTCTTGACAGCTGGGGCCAACGTCCTGACTTTC.

The table lists this clonotype with many counts. The V and J genes are TRBV7-2 and TRBJ2-7; TRBD1 matches at 9 bases. Germline loops: CDR1 SGHTA, CDR2 FQGNSA. After removal of 5 bases from V and 3 bases from J, the junction contained 5 bases not matched to a gene. CDR3 length: 14 amino acids. The CDR3: CASSPGTGLYEQYF. DNA for the CDR3: TGTGCCAGCAGCCCCGGGACAGGGCTCTACGAGCAGTACTTC. Full variable domain (outside the CDR3, taken from reference TRBV7-2 and TRBJ2-7): GAGVSQSPSNKVTEKGKDVELRCDPISGHTALYWYRQSLGQGLEFLIYFQGNSAPDKSGLPSDRFSAERTGGSVSTLTIQRTQQEDSAVYLCASSPGTGLYEQYFGPGTRLTVT.

The chain joins TRBV6-1 to TRBJ2-2, with D unclear. In germline, CDR1 is MNHNS, CDR2 SASEGT. The length of the CDR3 is 10 residues. With 7 bases removed from V and 6 bases from J, the gap between germline ends came to 3 bases. CDR3 loop: CASKSGELFF. In nucleotides, the CDR3 is TGTGCCAGCAAATCCGGGGAGCTGTTTTTT.

This clonotype showed up many times. This chain joins TRBV27 and TRBJ2-2, with a weak D call TRBD1 (5 bases). From germline, CDR1 is MNHEY and CDR2 SMNVEV (reference sequence). The length of the CDR3 is 13 residues. Between the trimmed V and J ends, which lost 2 bases and 6 bases, there was a span of 7 bases. The CDR3 is CASSLPGPGELFF. CDR3 bases: TGTGCCAGCAGTTTACCAGGGCCCGGGGAGCTGTTTTTT.

This clonotype was observed many times. The chain recombines TRBV24-1 with TRBJ2-2, with 12 bases lining up with TRBD2. Trimming cost V 4 bases and J 2 bases; bases outside gene matches: 7. CDR1 KGHDR and CDR2 SFDVKD come from the germline V gene. The CDR3 totals 18 residues. This chain's CDR3 is CATSEQGLAGHNTGELFF. The CDR3 DNA follows: TGTGCCACCAGTGAGCAAGGACTAGCGGGACACAACACCGGGGAGCTGTTTTTT.

This clonotype showed up just a few times. The chain is built from TRBV6-1 and TRBJ1-2; TRBD1 agrees at 7 bases. The germline gives CDR1 MNHNS, CDR2 SASEGT. This CDR3 is built from 13 residues. V shed 5 bases and J 6 bases; nucleotides not matched to a gene: 6. The CDR3 DNA sequence: TGTGCCAGCAGTCTGGACAGGTATAATGGCTACACCTTC. Translated: CASSLDRYNGYTF.

This clonotype was seen repeatedly, ten times or more. The chain links TRBV27 to TRBJ1-2; TRBD1 matches at 10 bases. In germline, CDR1 is MNHEY, CDR2 SMNVEV (reference sequence). The V and J ends lost 3 bases and 6 bases, in that order; junction bases with no gene match: 7. The CDR3 runs 15 residues. The CDR3 reads CASSFLTGGLNGYTF. The CDR3 DNA reads TGTGCCAGCAGTTTTTTGACAGGGGGCCTTAATGGCTACACCTTC.

This clonotype was observed at least ten times. This chain connects TRBV4-1 to TRBJ1-1; maybe TRBD1 (6 bases). Looked up from germline, CDR1 is MGHRA and CDR2 is YSYEKL. V lost 3 bases, J lost 4 bases, and 9 bases lay in between. CDR3 length: 13 amino acids. CDR3 amino acids: CASSHEGGTEAFF. The CDR3 nucleotides are TGCGCCAGCAGCCACGAGGGGGGCACTGAAGCTTTCTTT.

This clonotype was seen at least ten times. The chain carries TRBV20-1 and TRBJ1-1; D might be TRBD1 (5 bases). Trimming cost V 1 base and J 4 bases, with 7 bases left between them. CDR1 DFQATT and CDR2 SNEGSKA come from the germline V gene (reference sequence). The CDR3 sequence is 12 residues long. The chain's CDR3 is CSARVRGTEAFF. The CDR3 coding sequence is TGCAGTGCTAGAGTTAGGGGCACTGAAGCTTTCTTT.

This clonotype was seen at least ten times. The chain uses TRBV4-2 and TRBJ2-1; D is possibly TRBD1 (7 bases). The CDR3 consists of 17 residues. CDR1 and CDR2 from the germline V gene are LGHNA and YNFKEQ. Trimming pared 0 bases from V and 4 bases from J, leaving 16 bases between. CDR3 bases: TGTGCCAGCAGCCAAGAACCGCGGGACAGCCCTTACAATGAGCAGTTCTTC. Translated, it gives CASSQEPRDSPYNEQFF.

On this clonotype itself: With a much larger clone just one base away, this may be a read error. The chain links TRBV20-1 to TRBJ2-7; TRBD2 matches at 14 bases. Germline lookup yields CDR1 DFQATT and CDR2 SNEGSKA (reference sequence). The CDR3 has 15 residues. CDR3 amino acids: CSATGLAGDSYDQYF. CDR3 in DNA: TGCAGTGCGACGGGACTAGCGGGGGATTCCTACGACCAGTACTTC.

The rearrangement uses TRBV28 and TRBJ2-1, with 9 bases that match TRBD2. CDR3 length: 21 residues. Per germline, CDR1 MDHEN and CDR2 SYDVKM. After removal of 4 bases from V and 7 bases from J, the junction contained 26 bases not matched to a gene. The CDR3 spells CASSSPPIAGVGPYIDNEQFF. As DNA, the CDR3 is TGTGCCAGCAGTTCCCCCCCCATAGCGGGAGTCGGTCCCTATATCGATAATGAGCAGTTCTTC.

This clonotype was detected many times. This chain joins TRBV3-1 and TRBJ2-7; no clear D. The germline V gene encodes CDR1 LGHDT and CDR2 YNNKEL (reference sequence). Trimming left V 1 base short and J 3 bases short, with 7 bases between. The CDR3 totals 13 residues. The CDR3 region is CASSQGWGYEQYF. As DNA, the CDR3 is TGTGCCAGCAGCCAAGGATGGGGCTACGAGCAGTACTTC.

This clonotype has ten or more counts. The chain employs TRBV7-9 and TRBJ2-1; possible D gene TRBD2, 6 bases. The germline gives CDR1 SEHNR, CDR2 FQNEAQ (reference sequence). Trimming stripped 3 bases from V and 4 bases from J, with 13 bases between. CDR3 length: 15 residues. The CDR3 bases are TGTGCCAGCAGCTTCCCAGGGAGGTCTTACAATGAGCAGTTCTTC. The encoded protein is CASSFPGRSYNEQFF. Filled out from reference TRBV7-9 and TRBJ2-1, the complete variable domain reads DTGVSQNPRHKITKRGQNVTFRCDPISEHNRLYWYRQTLGQGPEFLTYFQNEAQLEKSRLLSDRFSAERPKGSFSTLEIQRTEQGDSAMYLCASSFPGRSYNEQFFGPGTRLTVL.

This clonotype was observed many times. This rearrangement joins TRBV29-1 to TRBJ1-1; 7 bases align to TRBD1. J was trimmed by 4 bases and V by 7 bases; bases with no gene match: 12. Germline CDR1 is SQVTM and CDR2 is ANQGSEA. The CDR3 consists of 14 residues. The CDR3 region has the DNA TGCAGCGGGTGGAACAGGGGATTTGGCACTGAAGCTTTCTTT. Translation gives CSGWNRGFGTEAFF.

This clonotype has a count of ten or more. This sequence joins TRBV6-5 and TRBJ2-3; either TRBD1 or TRBD2 may fit D (5 bases each). Per germline, CDR1 MNHEY and CDR2 SVGAGI. This CDR3 has 16 amino acids. With 2 bases removed from V and 4 bases from J, the gap between germline ends came to 16 bases. CDR3: CASSYDGARSADTQYF. The CDR3, as DNA: TGTGCCAGCAGTTACGACGGGGCCCGTAGCGCAGATACGCAGTATTTT.

This clonotype was seen at least ten times. J is TRBJ2-3 and V is TRBV27, with 8 positions matching TRBD2. V trimming: 3 bases; J trimming: 1 base; junction bases outside the gene matches: 6. The V gene's germline CDR1 is MNHEY and CDR2 SMNVEV (reference sequence). CDR3 length: 16 residues. The CDR3 loop is CASSFILAEGTDTQYF. The CDR3 coding sequence is TGTGCCAGCAGTTTCATACTAGCGGAAGGCACAGATACGCAGTATTTT.

The chain couples TRBV4-1 to TRBJ2-1; tentatively, D is TRBD2 (5 bases). Per germline, CDR1 MGHRA and CDR2 YSYEKL. This CDR3 comprises 18 residues. The V end lost 4 bases, the J end lost 0 bases, and 19 bases lay between the germline ends. The CDR3 sequence is CASSPVASPAGSYNEQFF. CDR3 coding DNA: TGCGCCAGCAGCCCAGTCGCCTCCCCCGCGGGCTCCTACAATGAGCAGTTCTTC.

V and J are TRBV29-1 and TRBJ1-1, with D unclear. The CDR3 spans 11 residues. CDR1 is SQVTM and CDR2 is ANQGSEA in the germline V gene. V lost 7 bases, J lost 10 bases, and 16 bases lay in between. Written as DNA, the CDR3 is TGCAGCGGTGTGGAGGTCCTCGTAGCTTTCTTT. Protein product: CSGVEVLVAFF.

V and J are TRBV7-9 and TRBJ2-7; 10 bases agree with TRBD1. The CDR3 covers 15 residues. V was clipped by 5 bases and J by 4 bases; unmatched bases: 8. Germline CDR1 SEHNR, CDR2 FQNEAQ (reference sequence). The CDR3 nucleotides are TGTGCCAGCAGCCACCGGGACAGGGGCCCGTACGAGCAGTACTTC. Translation gives CASSHRDRGPYEQYF.

This clonotype has ten or more counts. The chain uses TRBV4-3 and TRBJ1-5; D might be TRBD1 (6 bases). The CDR3 is made up of 14 amino acids. The V and J ends lost 1 base and 9 bases respectively, with 13 bases between them. Germline V gene sequence: CDR1 LGHNA, CDR2 YSLEER. Written as DNA, the CDR3 is TGCGCCAGCAGCCAAGGGCAGGGGAAGGGGCCCCAGCATTTT. It codes for CASSQGQGKGPQHF.